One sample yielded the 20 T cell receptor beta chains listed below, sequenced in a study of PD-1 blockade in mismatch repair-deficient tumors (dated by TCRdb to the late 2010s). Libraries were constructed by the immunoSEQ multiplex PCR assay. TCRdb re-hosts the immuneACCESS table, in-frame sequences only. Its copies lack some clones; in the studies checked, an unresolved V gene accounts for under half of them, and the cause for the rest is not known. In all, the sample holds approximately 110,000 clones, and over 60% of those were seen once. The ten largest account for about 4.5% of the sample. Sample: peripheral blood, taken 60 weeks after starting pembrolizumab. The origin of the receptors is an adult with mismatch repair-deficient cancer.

The CDR3 coding sequence is TGTGCCAGCAGCGTAGATTCGGGTCGCGCTAGCACAGATACGCAGTATTTT. It is translated as CASSVDSGRASTDTQYF. The V and J genes are TRBV9 and TRBJ2-3; no clear D gene. From germline, CDR1 is SGDLS and CDR2 YYNGEE. V dropped 0 bases and J dropped 0 bases, with 14 bases sitting between them. This CDR3 is built from 17 residues.

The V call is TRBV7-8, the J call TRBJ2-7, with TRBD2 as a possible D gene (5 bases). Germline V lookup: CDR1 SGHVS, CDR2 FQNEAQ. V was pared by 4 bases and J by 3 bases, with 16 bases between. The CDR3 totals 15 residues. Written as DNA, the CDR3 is TGTGCCAGCAGCTCCAGAGAATTCCGGGACTACGAGCAGTACTTC. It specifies CASSSREFRDYEQYF.

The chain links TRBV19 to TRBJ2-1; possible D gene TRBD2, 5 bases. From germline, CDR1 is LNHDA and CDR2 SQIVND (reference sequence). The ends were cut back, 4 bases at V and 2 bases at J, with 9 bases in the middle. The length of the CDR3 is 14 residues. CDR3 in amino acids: CASSTPGAYNEQFF. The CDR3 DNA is TGTGCCAGTAGTACCCCCGGGGCCTACAATGAGCAGTTCTTC.

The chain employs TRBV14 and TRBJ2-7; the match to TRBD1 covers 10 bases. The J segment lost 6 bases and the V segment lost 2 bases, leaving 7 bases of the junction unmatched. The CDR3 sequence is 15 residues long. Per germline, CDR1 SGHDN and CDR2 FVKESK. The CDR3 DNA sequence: TGTGCCAGCAGCCAAAGGGACAGGGGTGTTGGCGAGCAGTACTTC. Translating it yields CASSQRDRGVGEQYF.

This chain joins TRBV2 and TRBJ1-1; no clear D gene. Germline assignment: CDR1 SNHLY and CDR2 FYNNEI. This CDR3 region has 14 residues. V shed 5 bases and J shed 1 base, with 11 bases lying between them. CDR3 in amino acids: CASSWRAANTEAFF. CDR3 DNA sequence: TGTGCCAGCAGTTGGAGGGCTGCGAACACTGAAGCTTTCTTT.

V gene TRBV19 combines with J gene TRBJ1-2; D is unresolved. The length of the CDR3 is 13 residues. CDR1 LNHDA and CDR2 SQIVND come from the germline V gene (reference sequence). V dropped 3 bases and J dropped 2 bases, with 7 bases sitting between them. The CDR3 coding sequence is TGTGCCAGTAGTATTCGTGACAACTATGGCTACACCTTC. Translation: CASSIRDNYGYTF.

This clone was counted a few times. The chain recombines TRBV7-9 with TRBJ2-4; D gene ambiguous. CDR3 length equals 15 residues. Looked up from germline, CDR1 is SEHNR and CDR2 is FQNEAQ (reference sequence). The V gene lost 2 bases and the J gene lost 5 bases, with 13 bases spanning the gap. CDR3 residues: CASSLRAQPENIQYF. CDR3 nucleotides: TGTGCCAGCAGCTTAAGGGCGCAACCCGAAAACATTCAGTACTTC.

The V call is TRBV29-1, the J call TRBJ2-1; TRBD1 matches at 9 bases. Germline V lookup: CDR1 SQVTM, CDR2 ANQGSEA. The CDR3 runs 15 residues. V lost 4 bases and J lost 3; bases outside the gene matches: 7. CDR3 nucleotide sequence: TGCAGCGTTGCCTCCGGGACAGGGCTCTACAATGAGCAGTTCTTC. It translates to CSVASGTGLYNEQFF.

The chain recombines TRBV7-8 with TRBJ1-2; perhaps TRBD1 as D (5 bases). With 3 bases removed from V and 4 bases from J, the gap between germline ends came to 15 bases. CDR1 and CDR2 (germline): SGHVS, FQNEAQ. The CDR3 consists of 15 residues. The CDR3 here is CASSLTAMGGYGYTF. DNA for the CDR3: TGTGCCAGCAGCTTGACCGCTATGGGGGGCTATGGCTACACCTTC.

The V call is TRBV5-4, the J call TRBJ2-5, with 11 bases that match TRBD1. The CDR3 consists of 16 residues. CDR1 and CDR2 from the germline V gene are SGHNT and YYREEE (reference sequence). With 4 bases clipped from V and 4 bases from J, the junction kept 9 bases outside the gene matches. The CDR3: CASSGGTGGRVETQYF. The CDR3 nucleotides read TGTGCCAGCAGCGGGGGGACAGGGGGAAGGGTAGAGACCCAGTACTTC.

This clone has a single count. CDR3 region: CASSLGQDATNEKLFF. The CDR3 DNA is TGTGCCAGCAGCCTCGGACAGGATGCAACTAATGAAAAACTGTTTTTT. J is TRBJ1-4 and V is TRBV4-2; 7 bases align to TRBD1. The CDR3 is made up of 16 amino acids. Germline V lookup: CDR1 LGHNA, CDR2 YNFKEQ. The junction had 5 bases not matched to a gene; V was cut back by 4 bases and J by 0 bases.

This chain's CDR3 is CASSKKCSGTGTDNEQFF. CDR3 bases: TGTGCCAGCAGCAAAAAGTGCTCCGGGACAGGGACGGACAATGAGCAGTTCTTC. The genes are TRBV21-1 and TRBJ2-1; the table's D gene call, TRBD1, was not cross checked with the DNA. TRBV21-1 is a recognized pseudogene. This CDR3 comprises 18 residues.

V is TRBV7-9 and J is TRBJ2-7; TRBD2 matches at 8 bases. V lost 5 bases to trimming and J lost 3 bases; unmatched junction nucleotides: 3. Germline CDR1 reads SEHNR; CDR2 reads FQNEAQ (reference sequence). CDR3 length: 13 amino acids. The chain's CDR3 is CASSHGGVYEQYF. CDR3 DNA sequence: TGTGCCAGCAGCCACGGGGGGGTCTACGAGCAGTACTTC.

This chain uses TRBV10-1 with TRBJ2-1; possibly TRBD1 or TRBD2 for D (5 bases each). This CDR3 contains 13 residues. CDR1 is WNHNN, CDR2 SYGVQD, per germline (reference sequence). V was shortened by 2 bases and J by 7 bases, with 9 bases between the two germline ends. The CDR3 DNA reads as TGCGCCAGCAGTGAGGTTGAGGGGAATGAGCAGTTCTTC. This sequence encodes CASSEVEGNEQFF.

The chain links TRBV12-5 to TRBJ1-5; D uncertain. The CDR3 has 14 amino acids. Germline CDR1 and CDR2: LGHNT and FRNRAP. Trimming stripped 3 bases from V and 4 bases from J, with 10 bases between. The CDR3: CASGFFGVNQPQHF. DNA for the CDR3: TGTGCTAGTGGTTTCTTCGGAGTTAATCAGCCCCAGCATTTT.

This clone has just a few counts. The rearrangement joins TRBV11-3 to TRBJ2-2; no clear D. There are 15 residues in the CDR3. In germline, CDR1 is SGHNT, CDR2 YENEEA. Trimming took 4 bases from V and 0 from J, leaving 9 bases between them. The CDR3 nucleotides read TGTGCCAGCAGCTCCGCTGGGGCGAACACCGGGGAGCTGTTTTTT. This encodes CASSSAGANTGELFF.

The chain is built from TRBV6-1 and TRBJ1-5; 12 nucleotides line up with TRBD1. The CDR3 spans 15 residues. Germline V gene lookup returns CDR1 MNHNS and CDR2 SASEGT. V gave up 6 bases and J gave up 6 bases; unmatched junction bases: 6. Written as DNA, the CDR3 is TGTGCCAGCAGCCGCGGGACAGGGGGCGGTCAGCCCCAGCATTTT. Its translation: CASSRGTGGGQPQHF.

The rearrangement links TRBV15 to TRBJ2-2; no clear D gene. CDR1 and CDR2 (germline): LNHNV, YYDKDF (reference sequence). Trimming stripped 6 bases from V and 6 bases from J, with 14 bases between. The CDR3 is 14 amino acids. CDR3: CATSSQAQPGELFF. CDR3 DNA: TGTGCCACCAGTTCTCAGGCCCAACCCGGGGAGCTGTTTTTT.

CDR3 residues: CASTDRQGDEQYF. The CDR3 DNA reads TGTGCCAGTACAGATCGACAGGGGGACGAGCAGTACTTC. The V and J genes are TRBV19 and TRBJ2-7, with 9 bases identical to TRBD1. The CDR3 extends over 13 amino acids. Unmatched junction bases numbered 6, after V lost 7 bases and J lost 5 bases. Germline assignment: CDR1 LNHDA and CDR2 SQIVND (reference sequence). Based on the CDR3 plus reference TRBV19 and TRBJ2-7, the full variable domain is DGGITQSPKYLFRKEGQNVTLSCEQNLNHDAMYWYRQDPGQGLRLIYYSQIVNDFQKGDIAEGYSVSREKKESFPLTVTSAQKNPTAFYLCASTDRQGDEQYFGPGTRLTVT.

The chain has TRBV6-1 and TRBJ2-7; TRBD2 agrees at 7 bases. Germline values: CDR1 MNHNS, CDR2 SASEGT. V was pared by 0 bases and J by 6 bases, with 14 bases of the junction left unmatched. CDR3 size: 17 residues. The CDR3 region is CASSEAPHGGSTGEQYF. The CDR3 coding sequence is TGTGCCAGCAGTGAAGCCCCCCATGGCGGGAGTACTGGCGAGCAGTACTTC.